The 26 T cell receptor beta chains given below trace back to one sample, sequenced in a study of cytomegalovirus exposure and HLA in healthy donors. 13 Jbeta primers and 60 Vbeta primers were used for the PCR. The table came from immunoSEQ multiplex PCR; TCRdb's copy has only in-frame clones and leaves some out. Of 95,000 to 100,000 clones in the sample, around 74% are singletons; the top ten hold 1.5% to 2%. Sequenced: PBMCs. These receptors came from a woman in her 40s in good health and CMV-seronegative.

The rearrangement links TRBV10-3 to TRBJ2-3; TRBD1 might be the D (5 bases). CDR3 length: 14 residues. V was cut by 0 bases and J by 1 base, with 5 bases left in between. Germline-derived CDR1 and CDR2 are ENHRY and SYGVKD. CDR3 residues: CAISESQGTDTQYF. The CDR3 bases are TGTGCCATCAGTGAGTCACAGGGCACAGATACGCAGTATTTT.

The chain joins TRBV4-1 to TRBJ2-1, with D possibly TRBD2 on 7 matching bases. CDR3 length equals 14 residues. V lost 0 bases and J lost 6, with 9 bases in between. The V gene's germline CDR1 is MGHRA and CDR2 YSYEKL. The CDR3 loop is CASSQEGGANEQFF. For the CDR3, the DNA is TGCGCCAGCAGCCAAGAAGGGGGGGCCAATGAGCAGTTCTTC.

This clone was observed a handful of times. This rearrangement joins TRBV4-3 to TRBJ2-1; D possibly corresponds to TRBD1 (6 bases). Trimming took off 5 bases at V and 4 bases at J, with 9 bases between the two ends. This CDR3 has 13 residues. Germline CDR1 LGHNA, CDR2 YSLEER. The DNA for the CDR3 is TGCGCCAGCAGCTACACAGGGTACAATGAGCAGTTCTTC. This translates into CASSYTGYNEQFF.

This rearrangement joins TRBV2 to TRBJ1-5; tentatively, D is TRBD1 (5 bases). Looked up from germline, CDR1 is SNHLY and CDR2 is FYNNEI. The CDR3 has 12 amino acids. With 6 bases removed from V and 6 bases from J, the gap between germline ends came to 9 bases. CDR3 nucleotide sequence: TGTGCCAGCAGCAGGGAGGCTCAGCCCCAGCATTTT. This encodes CASSREAQPQHF. Filled out from reference TRBV2 and TRBJ1-5, the complete variable domain reads EPEVTQTPSHQVTQMGQEVILRCVPISNHLYFYWYRQILGQKVEFLVSFYNNEISEKSEIFDDQFSVERPDGSNFTLKIRSTKLEDSAMYFCASSREAQPQHFGDGTRLSIL.

The V and J genes are TRBV11-3 and TRBJ2-1; TRBD2 is a possible D gene (5 bases). This CDR3 has 15 amino acids. The V end was cut by 5 bases, the J end by 0 bases, with 11 bases between. The germline CDR1 and CDR2 sequences are SGHNT and YENEEA. The CDR3 bases are TGTGCCAGCAGCGCCGGACTCAGCTCCTACAATGAGCAGTTCTTC. This codes for CASSAGLSSYNEQFF.

The chain links TRBV9 to TRBJ1-5; D unresolved. Germline CDR1 and CDR2: SGDLS and YYNGEE. CDR3 size: 15 residues. Trimming took 3 bases from V and 2 from J, leaving 12 bases between them. The CDR3 DNA follows: TGTGCCAGCAGCGGGAGTGGGGAGCGCAATCAGCCCCAGCATTTT. Translation: CASSGSGERNQPQHF.

The V gene is TRBV6-5, the J gene TRBJ1-4, with 7 bases that match TRBD1. Germline loops: CDR1 MNHEY, CDR2 SVGAGI. The CDR3 sequence is 13 residues long. After removal of 5 bases from V and 8 bases from J, the junction contained 5 bases not matched to a gene. The CDR3 region is CASSEPGQEKLFF. CDR3 sequence (DNA): TGTGCCAGCAGTGAACCGGGACAGGAAAAACTGTTTTTT.

Concerning this clone itself: At one end the junction does not follow the germline gene, possibly because of a read error. The V call is TRBV7-7, the J call TRBJ2-5; TRBD1 aligns across 7 bases. The CDR3 is made up of 14 amino acids. Germline-derived CDR1 and CDR2 are SSHAT and FNYEAQ (reference sequence). This CDR3 is CASSRQGEGETQYF. As DNA, the CDR3 is TGTGCTAGCAGCCGACAGGGTGAAGGAGAGACCCAGTACTTC.

The rearrangement links TRBV5-6 to TRBJ2-5, with TRBD2 identical over 11 bases. Germline V gene sequence: CDR1 SGHDT, CDR2 YYEEEE. With 3 bases clipped from V and 4 bases from J, the junction kept 11 bases outside the gene matches. The CDR3 is 17 amino acids. CDR3 amino acids: CASSWYFSGGALETQYF. The CDR3 DNA reads TGTGCCAGCAGCTGGTATTTTAGCGGGGGGGCTTTAGAGACCCAGTACTTC.

J is TRBJ1-5 and V is TRBV7-8; 7 bases map to TRBD1. CDR1 is SGHVS and CDR2 is FQNEAQ in the germline V gene. V lost 5 bases and J lost 7; bases outside the gene matches: 5. The CDR3 totals 13 residues. CDR3 protein: CASSLTGEQPQHF. The CDR3 DNA reads as TGTGCCAGCAGCCTAACAGGGGAACAGCCCCAGCATTTT.

The rearrangement joins TRBV27 to TRBJ2-1; the D is unclear. V was shortened by 5 bases and J by 0 bases, with 5 bases between the two germline ends. The length of the CDR3 is 13 residues. CDR1 and CDR2 from the germline V gene are MNHEY and SMNVEV (reference sequence). CDR3 loop: CASSTSSYNEQFF. Written as DNA, the CDR3 is TGTGCCAGCAGTACGAGCTCCTACAATGAGCAGTTCTTC.

This clone was counted only a few times. This chain joins TRBV6-5 and TRBJ2-1; possibly TRBD2 for D (5 bases). This CDR3 is 14 amino acids long. The germline CDR1 and CDR2 sequences are MNHEY and SVGAGI. Trimming stripped 2 bases from V and 4 bases from J, with 9 bases between. CDR3 nucleotides: TGTGCCAGCAGTTACGACCGGGAATACAATGAGCAGTTCTTC. Its protein is CASSYDREYNEQFF.

This clone has a handful of counts. This chain joins TRBV6-5 and TRBJ1-1; maybe TRBD1 (5 bases). Between the trimmed V and J ends, which lost 5 bases and 1 base, there was a span of 11 bases. The CDR3 consists of 14 residues. Per germline, CDR1 MNHEY and CDR2 SVGAGI. CDR3 sequence: CASSAGVTNTEAFF. In nucleotides, the CDR3 is TGTGCCAGCAGTGCGGGGGTCACGAACACTGAAGCTTTCTTT.

Only a few counts were recorded for this clone. The chain uses TRBV5-4 and TRBJ2-5; a possible D gene is TRBD2 (7 bases). From germline, CDR1 is SGHNT and CDR2 YYREEE (reference sequence). This CDR3 is built from 11 residues. Trimming removed 7 bases at V and 7 bases at J, with 11 bases between. CDR3 residues: CASSRGGTQYF. CDR3 coding DNA: TGTGCCAGCTCTAGGGGGGGGACCCAGTACTTC. The full variable domain, with the rest looked up from reference TRBV5-4 and TRBJ2-5, is ETGVTQSPTHLIKTRGQQVTLRCSSQSGHNTVSWYQQALGQGPQFIFQYYREEENGRGNFPPRFSGLQFPNYSSELNVNALELDDSALYLCASSRGGTQYFGPGTRLLVL.

The CDR3 coding sequence is TGTGCCAGCAGTTTATCGGGTCGGGCTAGCGGGGGGGGAGAGACCCAGTACTTC. Residues: CASSLSGRASGGGETQYF. V and J are TRBV27 and TRBJ2-5; 12 bases are a match to TRBD2. V lost 0 bases and J lost 4; bases outside the gene matches: 9. The CDR3 has 18 amino acids. From germline, CDR1 is MNHEY and CDR2 SMNVEV (reference sequence).

This chain's CDR3 is CASSLGEGLDGYTF. The CDR3 DNA reads TGTGCCAGCAGCTTAGGGGAGGGGTTGGATGGCTACACCTTC. The chain has TRBV7-9 and TRBJ1-2; a weak D match, TRBD1 (5 bases). The V gene lost 1 base and the J gene lost 6 bases, with 12 bases spanning the gap. This CDR3 is 14 amino acids long. CDR1 SEHNR and CDR2 FQNEAQ come from the germline V gene (reference sequence).

V and J are TRBV19 and TRBJ2-7; D remains unclear. CDR3 length: 13 amino acids. V lost 4 bases and J lost 0, with 7 bases in between. Looked up from germline, CDR1 is LNHDA and CDR2 is SQIVND (reference sequence). For the CDR3, the DNA is TGTGCCAGTAGTAGTGACAACTCCTACGAGCAGTACTTC. Its protein is CASSSDNSYEQYF. Combining the CDR3 with reference TRBV19 and TRBJ2-7 gives the whole variable domain DGGITQSPKYLFRKEGQNVTLSCEQNLNHDAMYWYRQDPGQGLRLIYYSQIVNDFQKGDIAEGYSVSREKKESFPLTVTSAQKNPTAFYLCASSSDNSYEQYFGPGTRLTVT.

As for this clone: Compared with germline, one end of the junction differs, possibly owing to a read error. This sequence joins TRBV7-9 and TRBJ2-1, with TRBD2 matching 12 bases. Germline V gene sequence: CDR1 SEHNR, CDR2 FQNEAQ (reference sequence). The length of the CDR3 is 17 residues. The CDR3 region is CSSSLRTSGITYNEQFF. CDR3 nucleotides: TGTTCCAGCAGCTTAAGGACTAGCGGGATAACATACAATGAGCAGTTCTTC.

The sample holds one count of this clone. One end of the junction does not line up with germline, which may come from a read error. The chain is built from TRBV7-9 and TRBJ2-1, with D maybe TRBD2 (7 bases). This CDR3 spans 17 amino acids. CDR1 is SEHNR and CDR2 is FQNEAQ in the germline V gene (reference sequence). The CDR3 loop reads CSSSLGGGRAGYNEQFF. CDR3 coding DNA: TGTTCCAGCAGCTTAGGGGGGGGGAGAGCGGGCTACAATGAGCAGTTCTTC.

The V call is TRBV15, the J call TRBJ2-5; no clear D. Germline loops: CDR1 LNHNV, CDR2 YYDKDF (reference sequence). The V gene lost 0 bases and the J gene lost 7 bases, with 6 bases spanning the gap. The CDR3 is made up of 12 amino acids. DNA for the CDR3: TGTGCCACCAGCAGAGAAATCGGGACCCAGTACTTC. The encoded protein is CATSREIGTQYF.

This chain uses TRBV21-1 with TRBJ1-2; TRBD1, the D gene given by the table, was not confirmed from the DNA. TRBV21-1 has pseudogene status. The CDR3 has 16 amino acids. The CDR3 DNA reads TGTGCCAGCAGCCGCGGGACAGGGCAGGGGTGCTATGGCTACACCTTC. Its protein product is CASSRGTGQGCYGYTF.

V gene TRBV6-1 combines with J gene TRBJ2-4; D is uncertain. The germline CDR1 and CDR2 sequences are MNHNS and SASEGT. The CDR3 runs 14 residues. V shed 7 bases and J shed 0 bases, with 10 bases lying between them. The CDR3 nucleotides are TGTGCCAGCACCGGAGTTATAGCCAAAAACATTCAGTACTTC. It translates to CASTGVIAKNIQYF.

This CDR3 is CASSRVVGGDTQYF. Here the CDR3 DNA reads TGCGCCAGCAGCCGTGTGGTGGGAGGAGATACGCAGTATTTT. V usage is TRBV4-3 and J usage is TRBJ2-3; D perhaps matches TRBD2 (6 bases). The V gene's germline CDR1 is LGHNA and CDR2 YSLEER. The CDR3 has 14 amino acids. V was pared by 4 bases and J by 5 bases, with 13 bases between.

The chain has TRBV10-3 and TRBJ1-4; TRBD1 aligns across 7 bases. Germline V gene sequence: CDR1 ENHRY, CDR2 SYGVKD. The CDR3 is 17 amino acids. Trimming took 0 bases from V and 0 from J; bases not matched to a gene: 4. The CDR3 sequence: CAISESWDSATNEKLFF. In DNA form, the CDR3 reads TGTGCCATCAGTGAGTCGTGGGACAGTGCAACTAATGAAAAACTGTTTTTT.

The chain has TRBV2 and TRBJ2-5; 7 positions agree with TRBD1. V lost 3 bases and J lost 3; bases outside the gene matches: 4. The CDR3 sequence is 14 residues long. CDR1 and CDR2 (germline): SNHLY, FYNNEI. The CDR3 region is CASSDSTGEETQYF. In DNA form, the CDR3 reads TGTGCCAGCAGTGATTCTACAGGGGAAGAGACCCAGTACTTC.

V gene TRBV5-5 combines with J gene TRBJ2-5; 9 bases are a match to TRBD1. The germline gives CDR1 SGHKS, CDR2 YYEKEE (reference sequence). The CDR3 loop spans 14 amino acids. J lost 2 bases, V lost 4 bases, and 3 bases had no gene match. CDR3 DNA sequence: TGTGCCAGCAGCCCCGGGACAGGGCAAGAGACCCAGTACTTC. Its translation: CASSPGTGQETQYF.